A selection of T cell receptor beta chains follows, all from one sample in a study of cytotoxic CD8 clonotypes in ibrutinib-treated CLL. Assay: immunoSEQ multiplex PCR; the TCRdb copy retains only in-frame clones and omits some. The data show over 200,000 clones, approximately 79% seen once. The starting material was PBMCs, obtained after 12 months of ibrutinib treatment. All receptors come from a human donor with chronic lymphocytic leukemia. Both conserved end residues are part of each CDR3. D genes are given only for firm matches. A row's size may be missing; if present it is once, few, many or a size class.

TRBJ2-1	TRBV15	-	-	TGTGCCACCAGCAGAGATGTCGATGAGCAGTTCTTC	CATSRDVDEQFF
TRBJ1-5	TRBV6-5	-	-	TGTGCCAGCAGTTATAATGGAGGGGATCGGCAGCCCCAGCATTTT	CASSYNGGDRQPQHF
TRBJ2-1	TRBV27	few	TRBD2	TGTGCCAGCAGTCCATTACCGGGACTAGGGGTCTTC	CASSPLPGLGVF
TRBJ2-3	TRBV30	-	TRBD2	TGTGCCTGGAGTGTACTAGCGGGGGGTCGCGCAGATACGCAGTATTTT	CAWSVLAGGRADTQYF
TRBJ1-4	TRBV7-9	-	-	TGTGCCAGCAGCTTATCCTGGCAGCCCGGAGAAAAACTGTTTTTT	CASSLSWQPGEKLFF
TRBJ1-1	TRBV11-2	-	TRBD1	TGTGCCAGCAGCCCAGCGGACAGGGTGAACACTGAAGCTTTCTTT	CASSPADRVNTEAFF
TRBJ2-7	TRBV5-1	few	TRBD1	TGCGCCAGCAGCTTGCTACTATCCGGGACAGGGCCTTCCTACGAGCAGTACTTC	CASSLLLSGTGPSYEQYF
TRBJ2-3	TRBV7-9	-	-	TGTGCCAGCAGCTTGGATGGGCTGGGCACAGATACGCAGTATTTT	CASSLDGLGTDTQYF
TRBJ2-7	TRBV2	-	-	TGTGCCAGCAGTGAGGGGCTAGATAGCTCCTACGAGCAGTACTTC	CASSEGLDSSYEQYF
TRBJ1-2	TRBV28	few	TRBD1	TGTGCCAGCAGCCTCGACAGGGGGCTAGGCTACACCTTC	CASSLDRGLGYTF
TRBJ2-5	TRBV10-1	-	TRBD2	TGCGCCAGCGGAGGGACTAGCGAAGAGACCCAGTACTTC	CASGGTSEETQYF
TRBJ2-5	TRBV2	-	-	TGTGCCAGCAGTGTCAATCTCCGGGGGGAGACCCAGTACTTC	CASSVNLRGETQYF
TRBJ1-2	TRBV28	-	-	TGTGCCAGCAGTCCCCCCGGGACGGGAAACTATGGCTACACCTTC	CASSPPGTGNYGYTF
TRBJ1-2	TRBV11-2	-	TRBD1	TGTGCCAGCAGATCGGACAGGGCTAACTATGGCTACACCTTC	CASRSDRANYGYTF
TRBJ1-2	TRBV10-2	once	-	TGCGCCAGCAGTGAACTATATGGCTACACCTTC	CASSELYGYTF
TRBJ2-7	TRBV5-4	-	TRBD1	TGTGCCAGCAGCTTAGGACAGGGGGGGGCCGAGCAGTACTTC	CASSLGQGGAEQYF
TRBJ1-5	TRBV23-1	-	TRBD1	TGCGCCAGCAGTCAATCGGGGACAGGGGCCTCCCCCCTCTCCAATCAGCCCCAGCATTTT	CASSQSGTGASPLSNQPQHF
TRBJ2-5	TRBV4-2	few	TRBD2	TGTGCCAGCAGCCAAGGGACTAGCGGGGGTTTGGAGACCCAGTACTTC	CASSQGTSGGLETQYF
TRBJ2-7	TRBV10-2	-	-	TGCGCCAGCAGTGAGCTGGCGGCCTACGAGCAGTACTTC	CASSELAAYEQYF
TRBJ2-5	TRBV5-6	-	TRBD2	TGTGCCAGCCTGCGAGGGTATAGCGGGAGGAGAGAGACCCAGTACTTC	CASLRGYSGRRETQYF
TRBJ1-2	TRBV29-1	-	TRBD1	TGCAGCGTTGACCGGGACAGATTGGGCTACACCTTC	CSVDRDRLGYTF
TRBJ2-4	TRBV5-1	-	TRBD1	TGCGCCAGCAGCCACCCCGACAGGGTTTTAGGCATTCAGTACTTC	CASSHPDRVLGIQYF
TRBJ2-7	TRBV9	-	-	TGTGCCAGCAGCGCCGGAAGCGGGCTTAGCTCCTACGAGCAGTACTTC	CASSAGSGLSSYEQYF
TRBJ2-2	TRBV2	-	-	TGTGCCAGCAGCTTCGCGAACACCGGGGAGCTGTTTTTT	CASSFANTGELFF
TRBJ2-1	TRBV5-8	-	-	TGTGCCAGCAGCTGGGAAGGGGCGAGCTTCAATGAGCAGTTCTTC	CASSWEGASFNEQFF
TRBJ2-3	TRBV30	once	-	TGTGCCTGGAGTGGGGGGCAACCAGATACGCAGTATTTT	CAWSGGQPDTQYF
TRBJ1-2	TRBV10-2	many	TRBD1	TGCGCCAGCGGACGGACAGGGAGCTATGGCTACACCTTC	CASGRTGSYGYTF
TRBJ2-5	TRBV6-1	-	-	TGTGCCAGCAGTGAAGCGAGGGCTACAGTGGAGACCCAGTACTTC	CASSEARATVETQYF
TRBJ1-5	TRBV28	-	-	TGTGCCAGCAGTTTGGATACCCTTCTGGATCAGCCCCAGCATTTT	CASSLDTLLDQPQHF